This T cell receptor (beta chain) was identified in a study of beta chain features in type 1 diabetes. The entirety of the isolated RNA underwent reverse transcription, so expressed TCRB transcripts were sequenced. Only in-frame clones appear in the TCRdb table, and some are missing; sequencing was by immunoSEQ multiplex PCR. The repertoire has under 450,000 clones, about 15% of them found once; the top ten carry 0.035% to 0.045%. The CDR3 extends over 10 amino acids. Germline V lookup: CDR1 DFQATT, CDR2 SNEGSKA (reference sequence). V lost 6 bases to trimming and J lost 6 bases, with 7 bases between them.

The sequence was obtained from a man aged 25-40 years in good health. Sequencing was carried out using naive CD4+ T cells from blood. The chain links TRBV20-1 to TRBJ2-3; no clear D gene. CDR3 protein: CSAPLDTQYF. In DNA form, the CDR3 reads TGCAGTGCCCCCCTGGATACGCAGTATTTT.